Listed below are T cell receptor beta chains from one sample, sequenced in a study of beta chain features in type 1 diabetes. Some clones are missing from TCRdb's copy, which holds only in-frame ones; the method was immunoSEQ multiplex PCR. The sample lists more than 300,000 clones, about 10% seen once, with about 0.6% in the top ten. What was sequenced was central memory CD4+ T cells from blood. These receptors originate from a man in his thirties or forties with type 1 diabetes. Both conserved end residues are part of each CDR3. A D gene is named only where the DNA matches it firmly. Clone size, where shown, is once, few, many, or a class for clones that have expanded.

D,size,V,J,CDR3,DNA
.,few,TRBV16,TRBJ2-7,CASSQSMGKEQYF,TGTGCCAGCAGCCAATCGATGGGTAAGGAGCAGTACTTC
.,.,TRBV7-8,TRBJ1-5,CASSLVGSGLQPQHF,TGTGCCAGCAGCTTAGTCGGGTCGGGGTTGCAGCCCCAGCATTTT
.,.,TRBV21-1,TRBJ2-5,CASSREAGGPGETQYF,TGTGCCAGCAGCAGAGAAGCGGGAGGGCCTGGAGAGACCCAGTACTTC
.,few,TRBV6-6,TRBJ1-5,CASSYEWKQPQHF,TGTGCCAGCAGTTACGAGTGGAAGCAGCCCCAGCATTTT
.,few,TRBV7-3,TRBJ1-2,CASSRSQVGYGYTF,TGTGCCAGCAGTCGGTCCCAGGTCGGCTATGGCTACACCTTC
TRBD1,few,TRBV6-6,TRBJ2-1,CASSPPGTGGFIF,TGTGCCAGCAGTCCGCCTGGGACAGGGGGCTTCATCTTC
TRBD2,.,TRBV4-3,TRBJ2-7,CASSRGTSDTYEQYF,TGCGCCAGCAGCCGGGGGACTAGCGATACCTACGAGCAGTACTTC
.,many,TRBV10-3,TRBJ2-2,CAISGQNTGELFF,TGTGCCATCAGTGGACAGAACACCGGGGAGCTGTTTTTT
.,few,TRBV29-1,TRBJ1-5,CSVLLTDQPQHF,TGCAGCGTTCTTTTGACAGATCAGCCCCAGCATTTT
TRBD2,.,TRBV6-6,TRBJ2-1,CASSNPIAGGPLEQFF,TGTGCCAGCAGTAACCCTATAGCGGGAGGGCCTCTGGAGCAGTTCTTC
.,.,TRBV29-1,TRBJ2-2,CSAARGAGGELFF,TGCAGCGCCGCCAGGGGAGCGGGCGGGGAGCTGTTTTTT
.,many,TRBV16,TRBJ1-1,CASSQSREGEAFF,TGTGCCAGCAGCCAATCAAGGGAGGGAGAAGCTTTCTTT
TRBD2,.,TRBV9,TRBJ2-1,CASSVASGDHSFF,TGTGCCAGCAGCGTAGCTAGCGGGGATCATAGTTTCTTC
TRBD2,.,TRBV7-2,TRBJ2-5,CASSLERSGRQETQYF,TGTGCCAGCAGCTTAGAAAGGAGCGGGAGGCAAGAGACCCAGTACTTC
TRBD1,few,TRBV10-3,TRBJ1-2,CAISRDRETNGYTF,TGTGCCATCAGTAGGGACAGGGAGACTAATGGCTACACCTTC
TRBD2,few,TRBV5-4,TRBJ2-3,CASSQVLAGVESDTQYF,TGTGCCAGCAGCCAAGTCTTAGCGGGAGTTGAATCAGATACGCAGTATTTT
.,.,TRBV18,TRBJ1-5,CASSVSNQPQHF,TGTGCCAGCTCAGTGAGCAATCAGCCCCAGCATTTT
TRBD2,.,TRBV6-5,TRBJ2-3,CASSSSGRFTDTQYF,TGTGCCAGCAGTTCTAGCGGGAGATTTACAGATACGCAGTATTTT
.,.,TRBV28,TRBJ1-1,CASMDLNTEAFF,TGTGCCAGCATGGACCTGAACACTGAAGCTTTCTTT
.,few,TRBV7-2,TRBJ2-1,CASSPGRNSYNEQFF,TGTGCCAGCAGCCCCGGCCGCAACTCCTACAATGAGCAGTTCTTC
TRBD1,.,TRBV7-2,TRBJ2-7,CASSLGSGTGYYEQYF,TGTGCCAGCAGCTTAGGTTCAGGGACAGGGTATTACGAGCAGTACTTC
.,many,TRBV28,TRBJ2-3,CASSLQGRTQYF,TGTGCCAGCAGTTTGCAGGGCCGGACGCAGTATTTT
.,.,TRBV27,TRBJ2-5,CASSFRPQETQYF,TGTGCCAGCAGTTTCCGGCCTCAAGAGACCCAGTACTTC
.,.,TRBV7-2,TRBJ2-7,CASSLVSGYPSYEQYF,TGTGCCAGCAGCTTAGTTAGCGGCTATCCTTCCTACGAGCAGTACTTC
TRBD2,.,TRBV7-2,TRBJ2-1,CASSSGLALYNEQFF,TGTGCCAGCAGCTCGGGACTAGCGCTTTACAATGAGCAGTTCTTC
TRBD1,.,TRBV7-2,TRBJ2-7,CASSLSSGQGNLVPYEQYF,TGTGCCAGCAGCCTATCTTCGGGACAGGGAAACCTCGTCCCCTACGAGCAGTACTTC